In this sample, the clone carrying this TCR beta chain turned up once. Its antigen is unidentified. A single record per CDR3 protein comes from TCRdb applying MiXCR to the 5' RACE reads. The profile shows tens of thousands of distinct CDR3 sequences, about 20% of them singletons. Study-wide results and limits: Tumor Treg TCRs overlapped most with tumor naive CD4+ cells.

CDR1 and CDR2 from the germline V gene are MNHEY and SVGAGI. The CDR3 spans 14 residues. Trimming cost V 0 bases and J 8 bases, with 13 bases left between them. Cells sorted as Tregs were CD4+, CD25+ and CD127-/low. Sequencing was carried out using Tregs sorted from blood. The source of this sequence is a female donor with breast cancer. The rearrangement joins TRBV6-5 to TRBJ1-1; D call uncertain. CDR3 protein: CASSYSRSAEEAFF. The CDR3 DNA is TGTGCCAGCAGTTACTCGAGGTCCGCCGAAGAAGCTTTCTTT.